This T cell receptor delta chain is from a study of gamma-delta T cells after stem cell transplantation (TCRdb year 2016). Receptors were amplified or captured by RT-PCR. Reads for this sample came from an Illumina MiSeq. Clone calls in TCRdb were regenerated from the public reads with CATT, after which identical DNA sequences shared one row. The sample yields some 14,000 delta-chain clones; less than 10% were counted once. 55% to 80% of the sample belongs to the ten largest clones. This clone has just a few counts. Its target antigen remains unknown. TCRdb has a much larger clone's protein, which differs at residue 18 from the translation of this DNA, likely because of a read error; what is shown is the protein translated from the DNA. This receptor was taken from a human donor. It is not recorded whose cells these are; they may come from a transplant donor. The source material was gamma-delta T cells.

The CDR3 region has the sequence CALGEISYPLLLGDTLGRLIF. The DNA is as follows: TGTGCTCTTGGGGAAATTTCCTACCCCCTCCTACTGGGGGATACGCTGGGTAGACTCATCTTT. Recombination joined TRDV1 with TRDJ1, with 13 bases matching TRDD3. The CDR3 spans 21 residues, from the cysteine through the phenylalanine. Only the CDR3 DNA stays, 63 bases, in frame from base 1. Unmatched junction bases come to 25, with V trimmed by 2 bases and J by 10 bases. Sequences TSWWSYY (CDR1) and QGS (CDR2) are obtained from the germline V gene.